Below are 29 T cell receptor beta chains sequenced from a single sample in a study of CD8+CD57+ T cells in acquired aplastic anemia. CDR3 and TCR beta VDJ profiling relied on genomic DNA as the template. TCRdb re-called the reads with MiXCR, one entry per CDR3 protein. The profile shows about 290,000 distinct CDR3 sequences, under 60% of them singletons. Patients who underwent sequencing had shown CD8+CD57+ cell expansion by flow cytometry. Sequenced material: sorted CD4+, CD8+, or CD8+CD57+ T cells (not recorded which) from PBMCs. The source is a human donor with aplastic anemia.

The V and J genes are TRBV5-1 and TRBJ1-2; possibly TRBD1 for D (6 bases). CDR3 size: 11 residues. Trimming removed 8 bases from V and 2 bases from J, with 7 bases in between. CDR1 and CDR2 (germline): SGHRS, YFSETQ. The CDR3 is CARDRNYGYTF. CDR3 bases: TGCGCCAGGGACAGAAACTATGGCTACACCTTC.

This clonotype was counted ten times or more. The chain has TRBV5-6 and TRBJ2-7, with 8 bases lining up with TRBD2. The CDR3 is made up of 15 amino acids. The germline V gene encodes CDR1 SGHDT and CDR2 YYEEEE. The V and J ends lost 6 bases and 0 bases, in that order; junction bases with no gene match: 8. The CDR3 DNA sequence: TGTGCCAGCACCTTTACCCTAGCGGGCTCCTACGAGCAGTACTTC. Translation: CASTFTLAGSYEQYF.

In this sample, this clonotype turned up many times. The chain carries TRBV2 and TRBJ1-4; 7 positions match TRBD1. V gave up 3 bases and J gave up 7 bases; unmatched junction bases: 8. The CDR3 covers 15 residues. Germline lookup yields CDR1 SNHLY and CDR2 FYNNEI. CDR3 in amino acids: CASSDSQGGAEKLFF. CDR3 sequence (DNA): TGTGCCAGCAGTGATTCGCAGGGGGGGGCTGAAAAACTGTTTTTT.

The rearrangement joins TRBV2 to TRBJ2-5, with D unclear. CDR3 length: 11 amino acids. The germline V gene has CDR1 SNHLY and CDR2 FYNNEI. The ends were cut back, 7 bases at V and 3 bases at J, with 6 bases in the middle. The CDR3 DNA sequence: TGTGCCAGCACCGAGAAAGAGACCCAGTACTTC. Translation gives CASTEKETQYF. Based on the CDR3 plus reference TRBV2 and TRBJ2-5, the full variable domain is EPEVTQTPSHQVTQMGQEVILRCVPISNHLYFYWYRQILGQKVEFLVSFYNNEISEKSEIFDDQFSVERPDGSNFTLKIRSTKLEDSAMYFCASTEKETQYFGPGTRLLVL.

In its sample, this clonotype was seen many times. This chain connects TRBV6-2 or TRBV6-3 to TRBJ2-5, with D tentatively TRBD1 or TRBD2 (5 bases each). Trimming left V 0 bases short and J 4 bases short, with 9 bases between. CDR3 length: 14 amino acids. Germline V gives CDR1 MNHEY, CDR2 SVGEGT. The CDR3 protein is CASSYSGVLETQYF. The CDR3, as DNA: TGTGCCAGCAGTTACTCGGGGGTTCTAGAGACCCAGTACTTC.

For this clonotype: Its ends do not fully match the called genes, so a read error is possible. The CDR3 here is CASSPPAGASVLTF. The CDR3 bases are TGTGCCAGCTCACCCCCGGCCGGGGCCAGCGTCCTGACTTTC. The chain joins TRBV18 to TRBJ2-6; tentatively, D is TRBD1 or TRBD2 (5 bases each). The CDR3 is 14 residues long. Germline V lookup: CDR1 KGHSH, CDR2 LQKENI.

This clonotype was counted ten times or more. The rearrangement links TRBV6-6 to TRBJ2-2; 7 bases agree with TRBD2. Germline V gives CDR1 MNHNY, CDR2 SVGAGI (reference sequence). The ends lost 2 bases at V and 7 bases at J; junction bases unmatched: 7. The CDR3 consists of 15 residues. The CDR3 region is CASSYDLAVDGELFF. DNA for the CDR3: TGTGCCAGCAGTTACGATCTAGCGGTTGACGGGGAGCTGTTTTTT.

This clonotype has a count of ten or more. The CDR3 DNA reads as TGTGCCAGCAGTTACTCGGGACTAGCGGGAGTAAGATCAGGCGAGACCCAGTACTTC. Translating gives CASSYSGLAGVRSGETQYF. The gene calls are TRBV6-5 and TRBJ2-5; 14 bases are shared with TRBD2. This CDR3 spans 19 amino acids. CDR1 is MNHEY and CDR2 is SVGAGI in the germline V gene. Unmatched junction bases numbered 11, after V lost 0 bases and J lost 5 bases.

V and J are TRBV20-1 and TRBJ1-1; TRBD1 is a possible D gene (6 bases). Trimming took 3 bases from V and 4 from J, leaving 12 bases between them. This CDR3 has 13 residues. Germline values: CDR1 DFQATT, CDR2 SNEGSKA (reference sequence). The CDR3 bases are TGCAGTGCTAGTAGCGGGGGGGCCACTGAAGCTTTCTTT. It yields the protein CSASSGGATEAFF.

V is TRBV29-1 and J is TRBJ1-5; TRBD1 is a possible D gene (6 bases). This CDR3 has 15 residues. Germline V gene lookup returns CDR1 SQVTM and CDR2 ANQGSEA. Trimming pared 7 bases from V and 3 bases from J, leaving 19 bases between. CDR3 sequence reads: CSALCRTETNQPQHF. In DNA form, the CDR3 reads TGCAGCGCCCTATGTCGGACAGAGACCAATCAGCCCCAGCATTTT. Variable domain in full (rest from reference TRBV29-1 and TRBJ1-5): SAVISQKPSRDICQRGTSLTIQCQVDSQVTMMFWYRQQPGQSLTLIATANQGSEATYESGFVIDKFPISRPNLTFSTLTVSNMSPEDSSIYLCSALCRTETNQPQHFGDGTRLSIL.

CDR3 region: CASSVGQGLGETQYF. The CDR3 coding sequence is TGTGCCAGCAGCGTGGGTCAGGGCCTGGGGGAGACCCAGTACTTC. V is TRBV7-2 and J is TRBJ2-5; weak D call: TRBD1 (5 bases). Looked up from germline, CDR1 is SGHTA and CDR2 is FQGNSA. The V gene lost 5 bases and the J gene lost 5 bases, with 18 bases spanning the gap. The CDR3 extends over 15 amino acids.

Notes on this clonotype: One end of the junction varies from germline; a read error may be responsible. This rearrangement joins TRBV9 to TRBJ1-2, with a weak D call TRBD1 (5 bases). The CDR3 contains 13 residues. Germline-derived CDR1 and CDR2 are SGDLS and YYNGEE. The chain's CDR3 is CASTGRRGYGYIF. For the CDR3, the DNA is TGTGCCAGCACGGGGCGGCGTGGCTATGGCTACATCTTC.

The gene calls are TRBV12-3 or TRBV12-4 and TRBJ2-7; TRBD1 might be the D (5 bases). The CDR3 totals 13 residues. Trimming took off 7 bases at V and 2 bases at J, with 12 bases between the two ends. The CDR3 region has the DNA TGTGCCAGCACCGCACAGGCGCCCTACGAGCAGTACTTC. Protein product: CASTAQAPYEQYF.

The chain carries TRBV7-4 and TRBJ1-6; D unclear. V was cut by 8 bases and J by 5 bases, with 13 bases left in between. CDR3 size: 14 residues. The V gene's germline CDR1 is SGHVT and CDR2 SQSDAQ. CDR3 nucleotide sequence: TGTGCCAGCGCCACATCTCGGAATAATTCACCCCTCCACTTT. This codes for CASATSRNNSPLHF. The full variable domain, rest sourced from reference TRBV7-4 and TRBJ1-6, is GAGVSQSPRYKVAKRGRDVALRCDSISGHVTLYWYRQTLGQGSEVLTYSQSDAQRDKSGRPSGRFSAERPERSVSTLKIQRTEQGDSAVYLCASATSRNNSPLHFGNGTRLTVT.

CDR3 nucleotide sequence: TGTGCCAGCAGTTACAACAGTCAAGAGACCCAGTACTTC. Protein product: CASSYNSQETQYF. The chain is built from TRBV6-5 and TRBJ2-5, with D unclear. V lost 2 bases and J lost 2, with 6 bases in between. The CDR3 contains 13 residues. Germline V gene data show CDR1 as MNHEY and CDR2 as SVGAGI.

The genes are TRBV27 and TRBJ1-5; possibly TRBD1 for D (6 bases). V lost 6 bases and J 0 bases, leaving 12 bases between the germline ends. This CDR3 is 15 amino acids long. Germline V gene sequence: CDR1 MNHEY, CDR2 SMNVEV (reference sequence). In DNA, the CDR3 is TGTGCCAGCAGGTTTAGGGGGGGTAGCAATCAGCCCCAGCATTTT. Encoded protein: CASRFRGGSNQPQHF.

The table lists this clonotype with many counts. As DNA, the CDR3 is TGCGCCAGCAGTGAGGGGCAGCTAGCCAAAAACATTCAGTACTTC. Translating gives CASSEGQLAKNIQYF. The chain employs TRBV10-1 and TRBJ2-4; D is undetermined. This CDR3 is 15 amino acids long. V dropped 2 bases and J dropped 0 bases, with 8 bases sitting between them. The germline V gene has CDR1 WNHNN and CDR2 SYGVQD (reference sequence).

This clonotype occurred many times. The rearrangement joins TRBV6-5 to TRBJ1-1; TRBD1 might be the D (5 bases). The CDR3 contains 13 residues. V was trimmed by 0 bases and J by 4 bases, leaving 6 bases between them. The germline CDR1 and CDR2 sequences are MNHEY and SVGAGI. CDR3 sequence: CASSYSGLTEAFF. The CDR3, as DNA: TGTGCCAGCAGTTACTCGGGACTCACTGAAGCTTTCTTT.

This sequence joins TRBV15 and TRBJ1-5; D is perhaps TRBD1 (6 bases). V shed 1 base and J shed 0 bases, with 10 bases lying between them. CDR1 is LNHNV and CDR2 is YYDKDF in the germline V gene (reference sequence). The CDR3 is 16 residues long. CDR3 DNA: TGTGCCACCAGCAGAGCAAGACAGGCTAGCAATCAGCCCCAGCATTTT. Its protein is CATSRARQASNQPQHF.

In this sample, this clonotype turned up a few times. The chain couples TRBV20-1 to TRBJ1-2; D is unresolved. The V and J ends lost 0 bases and 4 bases respectively, with 9 bases between them. There are 13 residues in the CDR3. Germline-derived CDR1 and CDR2 are DFQATT and SNEGSKA (reference sequence). The CDR3 spells CSARDIRFYGYTF. For the CDR3, the DNA is TGCAGTGCTAGAGATATCAGGTTCTATGGCTACACCTTC.

The J gene is TRBJ1-1, the V gene TRBV5-8; 7 bases match TRBD1. Trimming at V came to 4 bases and at J to 3 bases, leaving 6 bases not matched to a gene. Germline V gene lookup returns CDR1 SGHTS and CDR2 YDEGEE. The CDR3 is 14 amino acids. The CDR3 bases are TGTGCCAGCAGCCTTCCGGGACAGCACACTGAAGCTTTCTTT. This translates into CASSLPGQHTEAFF.

The chain couples TRBV9 to TRBJ1-6; D unclear. Germline-derived CDR1 and CDR2 are SGDLS and YYNGEE. The length of the CDR3 is 14 residues. V lost 2 bases to trimming and J lost 7 bases, with 10 bases between them. The CDR3 coding sequence is TGTGCCAGCAGCGTTCAGGTTCACAATTCACCCCTCCACTTT. It specifies CASSVQVHNSPLHF.

The CDR3 is CATSAPDRAGYGYTF. The CDR3, as DNA: TGTGCCACCAGTGCCCCGGACAGGGCGGGCTATGGCTACACCTTC. V gene TRBV24-1 combines with J gene TRBJ1-2; 8 bases align to TRBD1. Germline CDR1 KGHDR, CDR2 SFDVKD. V lost 5 bases, J lost 4 bases, and 8 bases stayed unmatched. CDR3 length equals 15 residues.

This clonotype was detected only once. At one end the junction does not follow the germline gene, possibly because of a read error. This chain joins TRBV12-3 or TRBV12-4 and TRBJ2-1; 9 nucleotides agree with TRBD2. The CDR3 has 16 amino acids. This CDR3 is CASSSKTSGSYNEQFF. In nucleotides, the CDR3 is TGTGCCAGCAGTTCAAAGACTAGCGGTTCCTACAATGAACAGTTCTTC.

This clonotype was detected many times. V and J are TRBV19 and TRBJ1-5; D uncertain. With 1 base removed from V and 7 bases from J, the gap between germline ends came to 14 bases. CDR3 length equals 15 residues. Germline V lookup: CDR1 LNHDA, CDR2 SQIVND (reference sequence). The CDR3 protein is CASSIVASSGQPQHF. CDR3 DNA: TGTGCCAGTAGTATAGTCGCCAGCTCGGGACAGCCCCAGCATTTT. Variable domain in full (rest from reference TRBV19 and TRBJ1-5): DGGITQSPKYLFRKEGQNVTLSCEQNLNHDAMYWYRQDPGQGLRLIYYSQIVNDFQKGDIAEGYSVSREKKESFPLTVTSAQKNPTAFYLCASSIVASSGQPQHFGDGTRLSIL.

About this clonotype itself: Mismatch with germline at one junction end may stem from a read error. This chain joins TRBV7-9 and TRBJ2-7; perhaps TRBD1 as D (6 bases). The CDR3 extends over 15 amino acids. The germline gives CDR1 SEHNR, CDR2 FQNEAQ (reference sequence). The CDR3 DNA is TGTGCCAGCACCTTAACGGGACAAAACTCCTACGAGCAGTACTTC. This codes for CASTLTGQNSYEQYF.

The chain links TRBV10-3 to TRBJ2-2; 8 bases map to TRBD1. Germline trimming cut 5 bases from V and 3 bases from J; bases unmatched to any gene: 2. The CDR3 runs to 14 residues. In germline, CDR1 is ENHRY, CDR2 SYGVKD. The CDR3 region has the DNA TGTGCCATCAGTACGGACAGGGACACCGGGGAGCTGTTTTTT. Residues: CAISTDRDTGELFF.

This clonotype appeared many times. The chain links TRBV3-1 to TRBJ1-3; D uncertain. The V end was cut by 1 base, the J end by 5 bases, with 3 bases between. CDR1 is LGHDT, CDR2 YNNKEL, per germline (reference sequence). This CDR3 region has 12 residues. The CDR3 DNA follows: TGTGCCAGCAGCCAAGTTAGAAACACCATATATTTT. Translating it yields CASSQVRNTIYF.

Comment on this clonotype: One junction end disagrees with the germline gene, perhaps due to a read error. V usage is TRBV7-8 and J usage is TRBJ1-1; D remains unclear. The CDR3 is 13 residues long. Germline CDR1 SGHVS, CDR2 FQNEAQ. Written as DNA, the CDR3 is TGTGCCAGCAGCTTCGGCGGAAACACTGAGGCTTCCTTT. It specifies CASSFGGNTEASF. The variable domain in full, with the rest retrieved from reference TRBV7-8 and TRBJ1-1, is GAGVSQSPRYKVAKRGQDVALRCDPISGHVSLFWYQQALGQGPEFLTYFQNEAQLDKSGLPSDRFFAERPEGSVSTLKIQRTQQEDSAVYLCASSFGGNTEASFGQGTRLTVV.